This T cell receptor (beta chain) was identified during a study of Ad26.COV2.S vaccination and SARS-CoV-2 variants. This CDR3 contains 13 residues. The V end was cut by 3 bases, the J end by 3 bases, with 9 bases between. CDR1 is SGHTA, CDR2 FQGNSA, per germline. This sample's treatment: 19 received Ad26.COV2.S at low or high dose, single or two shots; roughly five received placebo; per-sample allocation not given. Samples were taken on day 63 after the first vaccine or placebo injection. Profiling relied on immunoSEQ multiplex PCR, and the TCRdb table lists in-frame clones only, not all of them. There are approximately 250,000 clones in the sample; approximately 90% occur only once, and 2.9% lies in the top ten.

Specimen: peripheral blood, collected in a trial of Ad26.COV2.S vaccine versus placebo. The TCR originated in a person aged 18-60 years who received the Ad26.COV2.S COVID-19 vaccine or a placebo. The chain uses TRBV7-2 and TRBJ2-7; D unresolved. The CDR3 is CASSLGRYYEQYF. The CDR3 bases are TGTGCCAGCAGCTTGGGTCGATACTACGAGCAGTACTTC.